Each of the 24 T cell receptor beta chains below was sequenced from the same sample in a study of Ad26.COV2.S vaccination and SARS-CoV-2 variants (dated by TCRdb to the early 2020s). The method was the immunoSEQ multiplex PCR assay. TCRdb holds this immuneACCESS table with in-frame rearrangements only. Some clones are missing; in checked studies, unresolved V genes explain under half, and the rest has no known cause. This sample holds around 370,000 clones; approximately 90% were observed only once. Under 5% of the sample comes from the top ten. The time point label on this specimen signifies: individuals recovered from natural SARS-CoV-2 infection. This specimen was peripheral blood, taken after recovery from COVID-19. The source of these receptors is a human donor who had recovered from COVID-19.

The chain recombines TRBV12-5 with TRBJ2-1; TRBD2 is a possible D gene (5 bases). Germline-derived CDR1 and CDR2 are LGHNT and FRNRAP. CDR3 length: 14 amino acids. The ends were cut back, 1 base at V and 8 bases at J, with 12 bases in the middle. CDR3 sequence (DNA): TGTGCTAGTGGTTTGGCCCCCGGACTCTATGAGCAGTTCTTC. As protein: CASGLAPGLYEQFF.

This clone has more than one count but fewer than ten. The chain couples TRBV5-1 to TRBJ1-6, with D maybe TRBD1 (5 bases). Germline V gene lookup returns CDR1 SGHRS and CDR2 YFSETQ. V lost 0 bases and J lost 11, with 6 bases in between. The length of the CDR3 is 12 residues. CDR3 sequence: CASSLVGAPLHF. In DNA form, the CDR3 reads TGCGCCAGCAGCTTGGTGGGGGCACCCCTCCACTTT.

The genes are TRBV24-1 and TRBJ2-1, with TRBD1 identical over 11 bases. Germline V gene data show CDR1 as KGHDR and CDR2 as SFDVKD. This CDR3 region has 17 residues. Trimming at V came to 3 bases and at J to 5 bases, leaving 8 bases not matched to a gene. The chain's CDR3 is CATSDATGTGGHNEQFF. The CDR3 nucleotides are TGTGCCACCAGTGATGCAACCGGGACAGGGGGTCACAATGAGCAGTTCTTC.

The chain has TRBV13 and TRBJ2-7, with 8 bases lining up with TRBD1. The V gene's germline CDR1 is PRHDT and CDR2 FYEKMQ (reference sequence). The V segment lost 5 bases and the J segment 2 bases; nucleotides outside the gene matches: 8. The CDR3 extends over 15 amino acids. CDR3 amino acids: CASSRADRGPYEQYF. The CDR3 region has the DNA TGTGCCAGCAGCCGAGCAGACAGGGGCCCCTACGAGCAGTACTTC.

This clone was observed a single time. This rearrangement joins TRBV6-5 to TRBJ2-1; 9 bases agree with TRBD1. The CDR3 spans 15 residues. Germline CDR1 and CDR2: MNHEY and SVGAGI. With V trimmed by 6 bases and J by 7 bases, 10 bases remained unmatched. Here the CDR3 DNA reads TGTGCCAGCAGGTTCCAACAGGGGGCGGGAAATGAGCAGTTCTTC. Protein: CASRFQQGAGNEQFF.

The gene calls are TRBV19 and TRBJ1-5; a weak D match, TRBD1 (6 bases). The germline V and J ends were trimmed by 5 bases and 2 bases, with 13 bases remaining between them. CDR1 is LNHDA and CDR2 is SQIVND in the germline V gene (reference sequence). The CDR3 totals 15 residues. In nucleotides, the CDR3 is TGTGCCAGTAGTGCATTACAGGGAGGCAATCAGCCCCAGCATTTT. It yields the protein CASSALQGGNQPQHF.

This sequence joins TRBV6-5 and TRBJ2-7; no firm D call. This CDR3 is 13 amino acids long. CDR1 and CDR2 from the germline V gene are MNHEY and SVGAGI. Trimming left V 8 bases short and J 0 bases short, with 11 bases between. The CDR3 sequence: CASGLIGSYEQYF. The DNA of the CDR3 is TGTGCCAGCGGCCTGATAGGCTCCTACGAGCAGTACTTC.

The J gene is TRBJ2-3, the V gene TRBV5-1, with 7 bases matching TRBD1. Germline CDR1 and CDR2: SGHRS and YFSETQ. Trimming cost V 1 base and J 8 bases; bases outside gene matches: 16. CDR3 size: 17 residues. In nucleotides, the CDR3 is TGCGCCAGCAGCTTGAGCGTTGACAGGGTCATAGGGGGTACGCAGTATTTT. It encodes CASSLSVDRVIGGTQYF.

V usage is TRBV3-1 (or the pseudogene TRBV3-2) and J usage is TRBJ2-3, with 8 bases that match TRBD2. V lost 4 bases, J lost 0 bases, and 12 bases stayed unmatched. The CDR3 is 18 residues long. Looked up from germline, CDR1 is LGHDT and CDR2 is YNNKEL (reference sequence). Here the CDR3 DNA reads TGTGCCAGCAGCCCCGGACGTAGGACTAGCTATAGCACAGATACGCAGTATTTT. It codes for CASSPGRRTSYSTDTQYF.

V and J are TRBV6-4 and TRBJ2-7; 8 positions agree with TRBD2. Germline trimming cut 0 bases from V and 0 bases from J; bases unmatched to any gene: 7. There are 17 residues in the CDR3. CDR1 and CDR2 from the germline V gene are MRHNA and SNTAGT. The CDR3 DNA sequence: TGTGCCAGCAGTGACTCGATACAGAGCGGGGGCTCCTACGAGCAGTACTTC. This encodes CASSDSIQSGGSYEQYF.

DNA for the CDR3: TGCAGTGCTAGTGCCTCAGGGGGACGGAGAACCTACGAGCAGTACTTC. Its translation is CSASASGGRRTYEQYF. The chain is built from TRBV20-1 and TRBJ2-7, with 7 nucleotides matching TRBD1. Unmatched junction bases numbered 13, after V lost 3 bases and J lost 2 bases. This CDR3 has 16 amino acids. Germline V gene lookup returns CDR1 DFQATT and CDR2 SNEGSKA (reference sequence).

The rearrangement links TRBV13 to TRBJ2-7, with 8 positions matching TRBD1. The CDR3 covers 15 residues. Germline-derived CDR1 and CDR2 are PRHDT and FYEKMQ (reference sequence). The ends lost 7 bases at V and 1 base at J; junction bases unmatched: 9. As DNA, the CDR3 is TGTGCCAGCACCTTCGGGACAGGTCCATCCTACGAGCAGTACTTC. As protein: CASTFGTGPSYEQYF.

The rearrangement uses TRBV5-5 and TRBJ1-1, with D uncertain. V lost 6 bases and J lost 5, with 23 bases in between. The CDR3 is made up of 16 amino acids. In germline, CDR1 is SGHKS, CDR2 YYEKEE (reference sequence). In DNA form, the CDR3 reads TGTGCCAGCAACACCAACCTTAACGTTAGAGGGACTGAAGCTTTCTTT. Its protein product is CASNTNLNVRGTEAFF.

The chain is built from TRBV19 and TRBJ2-7; 7 nucleotides match TRBD1. The CDR3 runs 12 residues. CDR1 LNHDA and CDR2 SQIVND come from the germline V gene (reference sequence). In DNA form, the CDR3 reads TGTGCTACGGACCAAGGGGGCCACGAGCAGTACTTC. Amino acid sequence: CATDQGGHEQYF.

The chain employs TRBV6-5 and TRBJ1-2, with D possibly being TRBD1 (6 bases). The CDR3 is made up of 15 amino acids. V was pared by 7 bases and J by 0 bases, with 15 bases between. Germline CDR1 and CDR2: MNHEY and SVGAGI. The CDR3 sequence: CASTPGWGPNYGYTF. As DNA, the CDR3 is TGTGCCAGCACCCCCGGGTGGGGGCCTAACTATGGCTACACCTTC.

For the CDR3, the DNA is TGCGCCAGCAGCCAAGTAGGCGGGAGCGGCTACACCTTC. This gives the protein CASSQVGGSGYTF. The genes are TRBV4-3 and TRBJ1-2; the D is unclear. The CDR3 is 13 residues long. V lost 1 base and J 8 bases, leaving 11 bases between the germline ends. Germline CDR1 is LGHNA and CDR2 is YSLEER.

This clone was recorded a few times. This chain connects TRBV6-2 or TRBV6-3 to TRBJ2-3, with D perhaps TRBD1 or TRBD2 (5 bases each). The length of the CDR3 is 14 residues. Germline V gene lookup returns CDR1 MNHEY and CDR2 SVGEGT. Deletions cut 2 bases from V and 2 bases from J, with 8 bases between. For the CDR3, the DNA is TGTGCCAGCAGTTACGAGGGGCTCACAGATACGCAGTATTTT. As protein: CASSYEGLTDTQYF.

The count of this clone is one. This chain uses TRBV10-3 with TRBJ1-2, with D possibly being TRBD1 (5 bases). Per the germline V gene, CDR1 is ENHRY and CDR2 is SYGVKD. The CDR3 loop spans 17 amino acids. V lost 0 bases and J lost 6, with 20 bases in between. The CDR3 sequence: CAISESDPVLGVHGYTF. DNA for the CDR3: TGTGCCATCAGTGAGTCAGATCCGGTTCTGGGGGTGCATGGCTACACCTTC.

The rearrangement uses TRBV2 and TRBJ1-4; TRBD1 aligns across 9 bases. This CDR3 contains 14 residues. V lost 8 bases and J lost 4; bases outside the gene matches: 5. The germline V gene has CDR1 SNHLY and CDR2 FYNNEI. For the CDR3, the DNA is TGTGCCAGCGAACAGGGGGCCCGTAATGAAAAACTGTTTTTT. Protein: CASEQGARNEKLFF.

V gene TRBV5-1 combines with J gene TRBJ2-2; TRBD1 aligns across 7 bases. J was trimmed by 2 bases and V by 0 bases; bases with no gene match: 7. CDR1 is SGHRS, CDR2 YFSETQ, per germline. The CDR3 extends over 17 amino acids. CDR3: CASSLGRGNQNTGELFF. The CDR3 DNA sequence: TGCGCCAGCAGCTTGGGCAGGGGGAACCAAAACACCGGGGAGCTGTTTTTT. Based on the CDR3 plus reference TRBV5-1 and TRBJ2-2, the full variable domain is KAGVTQTPRYLIKTRGQQVTLSCSPISGHRSVSWYQQTPGQGLQFLFEYFSETQRNKGNFPGRFSGRQFSNSRSEMNVSTLELGDSALYLCASSLGRGNQNTGELFFGEGSRLTVL.

The V and J genes are TRBV11-2 and TRBJ1-3; D remains ambiguous. The CDR3 has 13 residues. With 1 base removed from V and 9 bases from J, the gap between germline ends came to 10 bases. CDR1 is SGHAT, CDR2 FQNNGV, per germline. This chain's CDR3 is CASSLAAYGTIYF. CDR3 sequence (DNA): TGTGCCAGCAGCTTAGCAGCCTATGGCACCATATATTTT.

The chain is built from TRBV7-3 and TRBJ2-2, with D perhaps TRBD2 (6 bases). CDR1 SGHTA and CDR2 FQGTGA come from the germline V gene. Deletions cut 0 bases from V and 7 bases from J, with 9 bases between. CDR3 size: 14 residues. The DNA of the CDR3 is TGTGCCAGCAGCTTAACGGTGGGAGGCGGGGAGCTGTTTTTT. It yields the protein CASSLTVGGGELFF.

The chain has TRBV4-1 and TRBJ2-7, with 11 bases fitting TRBD1. The CDR3 loop spans 15 amino acids. V lost 4 bases to trimming and J lost 4 bases; unmatched junction nucleotides: 6. Germline values: CDR1 MGHRA, CDR2 YSYEKL. CDR3 protein: CASSLGQGEIYEQYF. The CDR3 coding sequence is TGCGCCAGCAGCCTGGGACAGGGGGAGATTTACGAGCAGTACTTC.

This clone showed up just once. CDR3 DNA: TGTGCCTCCCAGGCGGGTTCAGATACGCAGTATTTT. It translates to CASQAGSDTQYF. J is TRBJ2-3 and V is TRBV7-9; TRBD2 is a possible D gene (5 bases). Per germline, CDR1 SEHNR and CDR2 FQNEAQ (reference sequence). CDR3 length: 12 residues. Trimming took off 11 bases at V and 4 bases at J, with 13 bases between the two ends.